The rows below give T cell receptor beta chains drawn from one sample of a study of T cell repertoires in cytomegalovirus infection. Their antigen targets remain unknown. TCRdb reanalysed the reads using MiXCR and keeps one entry per CDR3 protein. Seen here are roughly 730,000 distinct CDR3 sequences, around 32% observed once, and the top ten hold roughly 18%. Sequencing used cultured PBMCs, obtained from culture after CMV antigen stimulation. Receptor source: a human donor in good health (CMV status not recorded). Some clones in this sample may be carry-over from other donors' samples. Both conserved end residues are part of each CDR3. D genes are given only for firm matches. Size is omitted from some rows. Given values are once, few, many or a class for expanded clones.

J,V,D,size,DNA,CDR3
TRBJ1-1,TRBV5-6,TRBD1,NA,TGTGCCAGCAGCCCTCTCAGCGGACAGGGTACAGAAGCTTTCTTT,CASSPLSGQGTEAFF
TRBJ1-1,TRBV7-2,NA,once,TGTGCCAGCAGCTTAACCCGGGGCCGCAGTAACACTGAAGCTTTCTTT,CASSLTRGRSNTEAFF
TRBJ1-1,TRBV20-1,NA,few,TGCAGTGCTAGAGAAGGAGCCACTGAAGCTTTCTTT,CSAREGATEAFF
TRBJ2-7,TRBV7-2,TRBD2,NA,TGTGCCAGCAGCCCACGGCGGCTAGCGGGAGTAGCGGGCGAGCAGTACTTC,CASSPRRLAGVAGEQYF
TRBJ2-5,TRBV2,NA,NA,TGTGCCAGCAGCACCGGGCAAACCCTGGGAGAGACCCAGTACTTC,CASSTGQTLGETQYF
TRBJ2-5,TRBV7-2,NA,many,TGTGCCAGCAGCTTAGATTGGCTAATACAAGAGACCCAGTACTTC,CASSLDWLIQETQYF
TRBJ2-7,TRBV6-1,NA,NA,TGTGCCAGCAGTGAAAGGCCGTGGGAGCAGTACTTC,CASSERPWEQYF
TRBJ2-4,TRBV12-3/TRBV12-4,NA,few,TGTGCCAGCACCCTGGCGCGGGATTACAAAAACATTCAGTACTTC,CASTLARDYKNIQYF
TRBJ1-1,TRBV18,TRBD1,few,TGTGCCAGCTCACCGGGGACAGGGGGAGCGAACACTGAAGCTTTCTTT,CASSPGTGGANTEAFF
TRBJ1-6,TRBV7-2,TRBD1,many,TGTGCCAGCAGCTTAAGGCAGGGGGGATTTTCACCCCTCCACTTT,CASSLRQGGFSPLHF
TRBJ1-2,TRBV7-2,NA,few,TGTGCCAGCAGCTTAGTAGGGAGGGTGGATGGCTACACCTTC,CASSLVGRVDGYTF
TRBJ2-1,TRBV27,NA,many,TGTGCCAGCAGTTTATTTGTCAGTAGCTCCTACAATGAGCAGTTCTTC,CASSLFVSSSYNEQFF
TRBJ2-3,TRBV28,NA,few,TGTGCCAGCTCGGAGAGCAGTCATCCAGATACGCAGTATTTT,CASSESSHPDTQYF
TRBJ1-3,TRBV12-3/TRBV12-4,NA,NA,TGTGCCAGCAGTTCTCCTGGAGTTGACACCATGTATTTT,CASSSPGVDTMYF
TRBJ2-7,TRBV4-1,NA,NA,TGCGCCAGCAGCCAAGAAGGGTCTATAATTTACGAGCAGTACTTC,CASSQEGSIIYEQYF
TRBJ1-2,TRBV15,NA,NA,TGTGCCACCAGCAGAGATTGGGACGATAGCTATGGCTACACCTTC,CATSRDWDDSYGYTF
TRBJ2-2,TRBV19,NA,NA,TGTGCCAGTAGTATCGTTCGCGGGCCTAACACCGGGGAGCTGTTTTTT,CASSIVRGPNTGELFF
TRBJ2-7,TRBV12-3/TRBV12-4,TRBD2,few,TGTGCCAGCACACACAGGGAAGCGCCGGGAGGGCCCGTCTCCGACGAGCAGTACTTC,CASTHREAPGGPVSDEQYF
TRBJ1-6,TRBV5-4,TRBD1,few,TGTGCCAGCAGCGCGGACAGGGAGAATTCACCCCTCCACTTT,CASSADRENSPLHF
TRBJ2-5,TRBV12-3/TRBV12-4,TRBD2,few,TGTGCCAGCAGTCGGTCGGGAGGCTCCCAAGAGACCCAGTACTTC,CASSRSGGSQETQYF
TRBJ2-5,TRBV5-6,NA,NA,TGTGCCAGCAGCTTGTATTTAGGACCTCAAGAGACCCAGTACTTC,CASSLYLGPQETQYF
TRBJ1-5,TRBV7-2,TRBD1,many,TGTGCCAGCAGCTTACAGGGGGGCAGTCAGCCCCAGCATTTT,CASSLQGGSQPQHF
TRBJ2-5,TRBV20-1,TRBD1,NA,TGCAGTGCTAGAATGAGGACAGGTCAAGAGACCCAGTACTTC,CSARMRTGQETQYF
TRBJ2-5,TRBV3-1,TRBD1,NA,TGTGCCAGCAGCCAAATGGACAGGGGGCAAGAGACCCAGTACTTC,CASSQMDRGQETQYF
TRBJ2-5,TRBV7-2,TRBD1,NA,TGTGCCAGCAGCCCGCGGACAGGGGGGGCAGAAGAGACCCAGTACTTC,CASSPRTGGAEETQYF
TRBJ2-5,TRBV6-1,TRBD2,NA,TGTGCCAGCAGCCTATGGGGTCCCGGGACTAGCGATAACCAGTACTTC,CASSLWGPGTSDNQYF
TRBJ1-2,TRBV7-2,NA,NA,TGTGCCAGTCGGGAGCTTAACTATGGCTACACCTTC,CASRELNYGYTF
TRBJ1-1,TRBV19,NA,few,TGTGCCAGTAGTAATGCCGGCGGCACGAACACTGAAGCTTTCTTT,CASSNAGGTNTEAFF
TRBJ2-3,TRBV20-1,NA,NA,TGCAGTGTCAGGAGAGGGGGCACAGATACGCAGTATTTT,CSVRRGGTDTQYF
TRBJ1-2,TRBV7-9,NA,few,TGTGCCAGCAGCTCGGAGGGTAGGGGCTACACCTTC,CASSSEGRGYTF
TRBJ2-7,TRBV11-2,NA,NA,TGTGCCAGCAGCTTAGATAGCAGGGCAGGCGAGCAGTACTTC,CASSLDSRAGEQYF
TRBJ2-2,TRBV29-1,NA,few,TGCAGCGTCAGGGGTTGGGGAACCGGGGAGCTGTTTTTT,CSVRGWGTGELFF
TRBJ2-5,TRBV5-1,NA,few,TGCGCCAGCAGCTTGGAAAGTGGGGGCGCAGGAGAGACCCAGTACTTC,CASSLESGGAGETQYF
TRBJ1-4,TRBV20-1,NA,few,TGCAGGGCTAGACGGGGTGAAAAACTGTTTTTT,CRARRGEKLFF
TRBJ2-4,TRBV7-9,TRBD1,few,TGTGCCAGCAGCCGCGGACAGGGCACCTACTTC,CASSRGQGTYF
TRBJ2-3,TRBV5-4,TRBD2,NA,TGTGCCAGCAGCGCCGGGACTAGGCCCGCGGATACGCAGTATTTT,CASSAGTRPADTQYF
TRBJ1-1,TRBV19,NA,NA,TGTGCCAGTAGTATCCAGGCAGGAAGTACTGAAGCTTTCTTT,CASSIQAGSTEAFF
TRBJ2-7,TRBV19,TRBD1,NA,TGTGCCACCACTCCGGGGGGGACAGGGGTCTACGAGCAGTACTTC,CATTPGGTGVYEQYF
TRBJ2-7,TRBV29-1,TRBD1,NA,TGCAGCGTGCGACAGGGGGCGGTCGAGCAGTACTTC,CSVRQGAVEQYF
TRBJ2-4,TRBV7-4,NA,NA,TGTGCCAGCAGCCGCAATTGGAACAAAAACATTCAGTACTTC,CASSRNWNKNIQYF
TRBJ1-3,TRBV5-1,NA,NA,TGCGCCAGCAGCGTTTCTTACGTCGGGACTGGAAACACCATATATTTT,CASSVSYVGTGNTIYF
TRBJ1-2,TRBV2,NA,NA,TGTGCCAGTCGGTACGGGGCCCATGGCTACACCTTC,CASRYGAHGYTF
TRBJ2-5,TRBV7-2,NA,few,TGTGCCAGCAGCTCCCGTTCAGGTGAAGAGACCCAGTACTTC,CASSSRSGEETQYF
TRBJ2-1,TRBV28,TRBD2,NA,TGTGCCAGCAGAACGTCCGGGACTAGCTTGTACAATGAGCAGTTCTTC,CASRTSGTSLYNEQFF
TRBJ2-7,TRBV20-1,NA,NA,TGCAGTCAAGGTGCCGTTTCGACCTACGAGCAGTACTTC,CSQGAVSTYEQYF
TRBJ2-2,TRBV10-3,TRBD1,NA,TGTGCCATCAGTGGACAGGGGGCGAGCACCGGGGAGCTGTTTTTT,CAISGQGASTGELFF
TRBJ2-3,TRBV20-1,TRBD1,NA,TGCAGTGCAATTCGCCCTAGTTTAAATTCAGGGGGAGATACGCAGTATTTT,CSAIRPSLNSGGDTQYF
TRBJ1-2,TRBV12-3/TRBV12-4,TRBD1,NA,TGTGCCAGCAGTTTAGCGGAGGACAGGGAGGGGAACTATGGCTACACCTTC,CASSLAEDREGNYGYTF
TRBJ1-5,TRBV7-8,NA,many,TGTGCCAGCAGCTTTGGGGGCGGTCAAAATCAGCCCCAGCATTTT,CASSFGGGQNQPQHF
TRBJ1-1,TRBV5-4,TRBD1,NA,TGTGCCAGCAGCCCTTCCCCAGGGGGGGACACTGAAGCTTTCTTT,CASSPSPGGDTEAFF